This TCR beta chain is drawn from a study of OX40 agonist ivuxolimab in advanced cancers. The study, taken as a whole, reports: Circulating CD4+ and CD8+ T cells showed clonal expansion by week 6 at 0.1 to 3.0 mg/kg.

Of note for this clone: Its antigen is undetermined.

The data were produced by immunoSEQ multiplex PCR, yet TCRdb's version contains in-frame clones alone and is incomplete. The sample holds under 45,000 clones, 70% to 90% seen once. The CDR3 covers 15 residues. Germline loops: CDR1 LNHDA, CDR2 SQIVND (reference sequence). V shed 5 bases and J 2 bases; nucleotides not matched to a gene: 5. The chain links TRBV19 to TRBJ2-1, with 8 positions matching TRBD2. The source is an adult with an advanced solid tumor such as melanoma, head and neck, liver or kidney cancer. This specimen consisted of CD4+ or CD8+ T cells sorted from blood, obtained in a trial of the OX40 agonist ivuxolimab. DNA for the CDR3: TGTGCCAGTAGTGGCGGGGGGACCGCCTACAATGAGCAGTTCTTC. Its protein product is CASSGGGTAYNEQFF. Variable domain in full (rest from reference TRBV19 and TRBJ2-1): DGGITQSPKYLFRKEGQNVTLSCEQNLNHDAMYWYRQDPGQGLRLIYYSQIVNDFQKGDIAEGYSVSREKKESFPLTVTSAQKNPTAFYLCASSGGGTAYNEQFFGPGTRLTVL.